A single sample gave rise to the 16 T cell receptor beta chains below, sequenced in a study of blood T cell repertoires in COVID-19. The protocol was immunoSEQ multiplex PCR, while the TCRdb copy is restricted to in-frame clones and leaves out a portion. The repertoire holds around 94,000 clones, with around 87% as singletons. The sample consisted of peripheral blood. Every receptor here comes from a man aged 45-65 years with active or convalescent COVID-19.

This chain uses TRBV10-3 with TRBJ2-5; 7 nucleotides agree with TRBD1. V was clipped by 3 bases and J by 5 bases; unmatched bases: 9. There are 15 residues in the CDR3. The germline V gene encodes CDR1 ENHRY and CDR2 SYGVKD. CDR3 loop: CAISDEGAGYETQYF. The CDR3 nucleotides are TGTGCCATCAGTGATGAGGGGGCGGGTTACGAGACCCAGTACTTC.

V is TRBV5-8 and J is TRBJ1-5; 7 nucleotides agree with TRBD1. The CDR3 is 15 residues long. Germline loops: CDR1 SGHTS, CDR2 YDEGEE. V trimming: 0 bases; J trimming: 2 bases; junction bases outside the gene matches: 2. CDR3 bases: TGTGCCAGCAGCTTGGAGGGGGCTGGCAATCAGCCCCAGCATTTT. This codes for CASSLEGAGNQPQHF.

This chain links TRBV5-4 with TRBJ2-7, with TRBD2 matching over 10 bases. CDR1 is SGHNT and CDR2 is YYREEE in the germline V gene (reference sequence). The CDR3 has 15 amino acids. V dropped 4 bases and J dropped 4; count of bases not matched to a gene: 8. CDR3 amino acids: CASSPGASGGYEQYF. The DNA of the CDR3 is TGTGCCAGCAGCCCGGGGGCTAGCGGGGGTTACGAGCAGTACTTC.

Here the CDR3 DNA reads TGTGCCACCCGGGACAGCAACACTGAAGCTTTCTTT. This translates into CATRDSNTEAFF. The chain carries TRBV6-5 and TRBJ1-1; TRBD1 matches 7 bases. Germline-derived CDR1 and CDR2 are MNHEY and SVGAGI. The CDR3 runs 12 residues. The V gene end was trimmed by 10 bases and the J gene end by 2 bases; junction bases not matched to a gene: 4.

Here the CDR3 DNA reads TGTGCCAGCAGTTGGACAAGCAATAGCAATCAGCCCCAGCATTTT. This encodes CASSWTSNSNQPQHF. V is TRBV2 and J is TRBJ1-5, with D possibly matching TRBD1 (5 bases). Germline CDR1 is SNHLY and CDR2 is FYNNEI. V gave up 5 bases and J gave up 0 bases, with 11 bases separating them. The CDR3 has 15 amino acids. Full variable domain (missing parts from reference TRBV2 and TRBJ1-5): EPEVTQTPSHQVTQMGQEVILRCVPISNHLYFYWYRQILGQKVEFLVSFYNNEISEKSEIFDDQFSVERPDGSNFTLKIRSTKLEDSAMYFCASSWTSNSNQPQHFGDGTRLSIL.

The CDR3 loop reads CSASQEVLAGELFF. The CDR3 region has the DNA TGCAGTGCTAGTCAGGAAGTGTTAGCCGGGGAGCTGTTTTTT. J is TRBJ2-2 and V is TRBV20-1; no firm D call. From germline, CDR1 is DFQATT and CDR2 SNEGSKA (reference sequence). Trimming stripped 3 bases from V and 6 bases from J, with 14 bases between. The CDR3 covers 14 residues.

J is TRBJ2-1 and V is TRBV19; 8 bases align to TRBD2. Unmatched junction bases numbered 7, after V lost 6 bases and J lost 6 bases. The CDR3 length is 14 residues. CDR1 and CDR2 (germline): LNHDA, SQIVND (reference sequence). CDR3 nucleotides: TGTGCCAGTAGGGCCGGGGGGGCGGGCAATGAGCAGTTCTTC. This sequence encodes CASRAGGAGNEQFF.

V is TRBV19 and J is TRBJ2-3, with D possibly TRBD2 on 6 matching bases. Germline V gene lookup returns CDR1 LNHDA and CDR2 SQIVND (reference sequence). The CDR3 consists of 14 residues. The V end lost 3 bases, the J end lost 2 bases, and 9 bases lay between the germline ends. CDR3 region: CASSIRENTDTQYF. The CDR3 DNA follows: TGTGCCAGTAGTATTCGGGAGAACACAGATACGCAGTATTTT.

V and J are TRBV11-2 and TRBJ2-5; D gene ambiguous. The V and J ends lost 0 bases and 5 bases respectively, with 4 bases between them. Germline CDR1 and CDR2: SGHAT and FQNNGV. CDR3 length equals 12 residues. The CDR3 region is CASSLDGETQYF. The CDR3 nucleotides read TGTGCCAGCAGCTTAGACGGGGAGACCCAGTACTTC.

The genes are TRBV7-2 and TRBJ2-1; D perhaps matches TRBD2 (5 bases). Germline assignment: CDR1 SGHTA and CDR2 FQGNSA. This CDR3 comprises 15 residues. The V gene lost 4 bases and the J gene lost 12 bases, with 22 bases spanning the gap. The CDR3 loop reads CASSSPRAPTRGQFF. The CDR3 DNA follows: TGTGCCAGCAGCTCCCCCCGGGCCCCTACTCGGGGGCAGTTCTTC.

The chain carries TRBV29-1 and TRBJ1-2; the D gene is possibly TRBD1 (6 bases). The germline CDR1 and CDR2 sequences are SQVTM and ANQGSEA. The V end was cut by 8 bases, the J end by 8 bases, with 18 bases between. There are 12 residues in the CDR3. CDR3 in amino acids: CSSSNREGGYTF. In DNA, the CDR3 is TGCAGCTCCTCGAACAGGGAGGGAGGCTACACCTTC.

This sequence joins TRBV5-8 and TRBJ2-1, with TRBD1 as a possible D gene (5 bases). Germline V gene lookup returns CDR1 SGHTS and CDR2 YDEGEE. The CDR3 covers 15 residues. V lost 1 base to trimming and J lost 7 bases, with 15 bases between them. The CDR3 DNA reads as TGTGCCAGCAGCTTGAAACTGACAGTTCTGAATGAGCAGTTCTTC. Its protein is CASSLKLTVLNEQFF.

This clone came up a few times. The chain joins TRBV11-2 to TRBJ2-2; possible D gene TRBD2, 6 bases. Germline V gene data show CDR1 as SGHAT and CDR2 as FQNNGV. The CDR3 loop spans 15 amino acids. The V end lost 4 bases, the J end lost 4 bases, and 13 bases lay between the germline ends. For the CDR3, the DNA is TGTGCCAGCAGCTCCGAACTAGCACCCACCGGGGAGCTGTTTTTT. It is translated as CASSSELAPTGELFF.

J is TRBJ2-7 and V is TRBV7-2, with D perhaps matching TRBD1 (5 bases). Trimming took 5 bases from V and 3 from J, leaving 17 bases between them. Germline CDR1 is SGHTA and CDR2 is FQGNSA. This CDR3 has 15 amino acids. The CDR3: CASSHQGTPIYEQYF. CDR3 nucleotides: TGTGCCAGCAGCCACCAGGGTACTCCCATCTACGAGCAGTACTTC.

The chain links TRBV7-8 to TRBJ2-1; 16 bases align to TRBD2. The CDR3 totals 15 residues. The J segment lost 8 bases and the V segment lost 3 bases, leaving 1 base of the junction unmatched. Germline V gene data show CDR1 as SGHVS and CDR2 as FQNEAQ. The CDR3 DNA sequence: TGTGCCAGCAGCTTGGGACTAGCGGGGGGGTATGAGCAGTTCTTC. It specifies CASSLGLAGGYEQFF.

The chain recombines TRBV10-2 with TRBJ2-3; 8 bases agree with TRBD2. This CDR3 has 14 residues. With 2 bases clipped from V and 6 bases from J, the junction kept 4 bases outside the gene matches. The germline gives CDR1 WSHSY, CDR2 SAAADI. The CDR3 loop reads CASSEGLAGDTQYF. CDR3 nucleotide sequence: TGCGCCAGCAGTGAGGGGCTAGCGGGCGATACGCAGTATTTT.